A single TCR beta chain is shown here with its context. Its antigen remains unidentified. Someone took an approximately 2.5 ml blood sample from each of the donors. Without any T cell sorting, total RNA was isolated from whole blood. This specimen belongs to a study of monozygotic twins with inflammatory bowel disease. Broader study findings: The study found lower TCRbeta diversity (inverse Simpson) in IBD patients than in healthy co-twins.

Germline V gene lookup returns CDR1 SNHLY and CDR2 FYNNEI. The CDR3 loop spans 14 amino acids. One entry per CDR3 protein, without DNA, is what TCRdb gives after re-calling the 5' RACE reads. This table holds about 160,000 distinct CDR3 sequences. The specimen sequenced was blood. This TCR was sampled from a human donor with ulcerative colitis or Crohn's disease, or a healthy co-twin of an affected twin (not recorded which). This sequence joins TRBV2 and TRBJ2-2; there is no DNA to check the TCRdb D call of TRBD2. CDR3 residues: CASNGGGNTGELFF.